The following is a T cell receptor beta chain sequence with its context. The data were produced by immunoSEQ multiplex PCR, yet TCRdb's version contains in-frame clones alone and is incomplete. The sample shows 46,000 or so clones, just under 95% of them seen only once. The CDR3 runs 14 residues. V lost 2 bases, J lost 8 bases, and 15 bases lay in between. This sample is drawn from a study of T cell changes during pregnancy in multiple sclerosis. This receptor was identified in a female donor with multiple sclerosis, enrolled in a pregnancy study. The sample in question was CD8+ T cells from peripheral blood mononuclear cells, obtained after pregnancy. The chain combines TRBV6-7 with TRBJ1-1; the D is unclear. TRBV6-7 is recorded as an ORF, its role being uncertain. This CDR3 is CASSYGSGSREAFF. The CDR3 DNA reads as TGTGCCAGCAGTTACGGGTCGGGGAGTCGAGAAGCTTTCTTT.